This paragraph reports one T cell receptor beta chain. This entry comes from a study of T cell changes during pregnancy in multiple sclerosis. The germline V gene encodes CDR1 SGHVS and CDR2 FQNEAQ. This CDR3 is 14 amino acids long. V lost 3 bases, J lost 6 bases, and 11 bases lay in between. Clones were read by immunoSEQ multiplex PCR, and TCRdb kept only the in-frame ones, dropping some. The table lists some 110,000 clones, about 93% of them singletons, with approximately 1.4% in the top ten. The specimen comprised peripheral blood, sampled in the third trimester of pregnancy. This rearrangement joins TRBV7-8 to TRBJ2-2; possibly TRBD1 for D (5 bases). The receptor's source is a female donor with multiple sclerosis, enrolled in a pregnancy study. In nucleotides, the CDR3 is TGTGCCAGCAGCTTCCCCCCAGGGCCCGGGGAGCTGTTTTTT. This sequence encodes CASSFPPGPGELFF.